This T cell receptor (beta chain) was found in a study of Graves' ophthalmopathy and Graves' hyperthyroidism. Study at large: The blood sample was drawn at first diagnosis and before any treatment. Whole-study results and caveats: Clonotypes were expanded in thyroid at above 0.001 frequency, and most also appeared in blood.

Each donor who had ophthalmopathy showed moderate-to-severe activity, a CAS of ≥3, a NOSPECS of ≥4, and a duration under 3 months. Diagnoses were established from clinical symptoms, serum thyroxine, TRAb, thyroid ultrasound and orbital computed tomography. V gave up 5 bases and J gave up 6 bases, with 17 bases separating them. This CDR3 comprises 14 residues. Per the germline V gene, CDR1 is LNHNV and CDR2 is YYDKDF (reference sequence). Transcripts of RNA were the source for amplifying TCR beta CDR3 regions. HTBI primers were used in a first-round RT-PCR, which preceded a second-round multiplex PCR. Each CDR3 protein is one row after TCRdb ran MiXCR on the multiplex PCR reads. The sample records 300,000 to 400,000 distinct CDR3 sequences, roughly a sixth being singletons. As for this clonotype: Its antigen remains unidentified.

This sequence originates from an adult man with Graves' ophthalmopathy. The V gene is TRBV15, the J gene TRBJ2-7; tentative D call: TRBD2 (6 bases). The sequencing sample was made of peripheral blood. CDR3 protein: CATSLPGSNREQYF. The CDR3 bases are TGTGCCACCAGCTTACCCGGGAGTAACCGCGAGCAGTACTTC.